These 10 T cell receptor beta chains were sequenced from one sample in a study of blood T cell repertoires in COVID-19. This table comes from immunoSEQ multiplex PCR, and its TCRdb copy is limited to in-frame clones, with some not included. The data show about 200,000 clones, roughly nine tenths seen once. The specimen sequenced was peripheral blood. Receptor source: an older woman with acute or convalescent COVID-19.

This sequence joins TRBV28 and TRBJ2-5, with D possibly matching TRBD2 (6 bases). CDR1 and CDR2 from the germline V gene are MDHEN and SYDVKM. The length of the CDR3 is 14 residues. The V end lost 6 bases, the J end lost 4 bases, and 15 bases lay between the germline ends. CDR3 sequence (DNA): TGTGCCAGCAGGAGTGGCGGGGTGATAGAGACCCAGTACTTC. This gives the protein CASRSGGVIETQYF.

V gene TRBV6-5 combines with J gene TRBJ1-5; 7 bases agree with TRBD1. V lost 5 bases and J lost 1; bases outside the gene matches: 2. This CDR3 region has 14 residues. Germline V gene lookup returns CDR1 MNHEY and CDR2 SVGAGI. CDR3 nucleotides: TGTGCCAGCAGTCCCAGGGGGAGCAATCAGCCCCAGCATTTT. It yields the protein CASSPRGSNQPQHF.

This clone has just one count. V is TRBV12-3 or TRBV12-4 and J is TRBJ1-6, with D tentatively TRBD1 (5 bases). The CDR3 runs 13 residues. Trimming pared 4 bases from V and 11 bases from J, leaving 12 bases between. The CDR3 DNA follows: TGTGCCAGCAGTTGGGGGGAGGGGACACCCCTCCACTTT. Translation gives CASSWGEGTPLHF.

This chain uses TRBV19 with TRBJ1-5; D is ambiguous. Germline assignment: CDR1 LNHDA and CDR2 SQIVND (reference sequence). V lost 4 bases to trimming and J lost 6 bases, with 7 bases between them. This CDR3 has 12 residues. The CDR3 protein is CASSNVAQPQHF. CDR3 sequence (DNA): TGTGCCAGTAGTAATGTAGCTCAGCCCCAGCATTTT.

The chain couples TRBV19 to TRBJ1-1; 12 bases are shared with TRBD1. The CDR3 consists of 17 residues. V trimming: 8 bases; J trimming: 3 bases; junction bases outside the gene matches: 13. The V gene's germline CDR1 is LNHDA and CDR2 SQIVND (reference sequence). As DNA, the CDR3 is TGTGCCAGTCATAATCGCGGGACAGGGGGCTGGGACACTGAAGCTTTCTTT. Protein: CASHNRGTGGWDTEAFF.

The chain combines TRBV6-5 with TRBJ2-7; D is possibly TRBD1 (5 bases). CDR1 is MNHEY and CDR2 is SVGAGI in the germline V gene. The CDR3 length is 14 residues. The germline V and J ends were trimmed by 2 bases and 2 bases, with 10 bases remaining between them. For the CDR3, the DNA is TGTGCCAGCAGTTACGGGCGGACAACCTACGAGCAGTACTTC. This gives the protein CASSYGRTTYEQYF.

The chain joins TRBV4-3 to TRBJ2-1; 8 bases map to TRBD1. CDR1 and CDR2 (germline): LGHNA, YSLEER. Losses at the gene ends were 0 bases for V and 9 bases for J; bases not matched to a gene: 4. The CDR3 covers 14 residues. CDR3 protein: CASSQEQGAFEQFF. For the CDR3, the DNA is TGCGCCAGCAGCCAAGAGCAGGGGGCCTTTGAGCAGTTCTTC.

The chain employs TRBV18 and TRBJ1-6; 11 bases agree with TRBD1. V dropped 4 bases and J dropped 9; count of bases not matched to a gene: 2. The CDR3 is made up of 14 amino acids. Germline-derived CDR1 and CDR2 are KGHSH and LQKENI. DNA for the CDR3: TGTGCCAGCTCACAGGACAGGGGGCTTTCACCCCTCCACTTT. It specifies CASSQDRGLSPLHF.

V gene TRBV6-5 combines with J gene TRBJ1-1; a weak D match, TRBD1 (6 bases). This CDR3 is 13 amino acids long. Trimming shortened V by 3 bases and J by 5 bases, and 10 bases separated the two germline ends. CDR1 is MNHEY, CDR2 SVGAGI, per germline. This CDR3 is CASSYEGVTEAFF. CDR3 bases: TGTGCCAGCAGTTATGAGGGGGTAACTGAAGCTTTCTTT.

The chain recombines TRBV7-2 with TRBJ1-2; D remains ambiguous. V lost 0 bases, J lost 4 bases, and 12 bases lay in between. Germline CDR1 SGHTA, CDR2 FQGNSA. CDR3 length: 15 amino acids. CDR3 nucleotide sequence: TGTGCCAGCAGCTTAGCTTTCCGTAACGGCTATGGCTACACCTTC. It yields the protein CASSLAFRNGYGYTF.